A selection of T cell receptor beta chains follows, all from one sample in a study of a mutant IDH1 vaccine in newly diagnosed glioma. Antigen specificity for these receptors is unknown. Assay: immunoSEQ multiplex PCR; the TCRdb copy retains only in-frame clones and omits some. This table holds roughly 32,000 clones, under 85% found once. The starting material was PBMCs, obtained from a glioma patient whose treatment included an IDH1 peptide vaccine. The receptors come from a woman aged 25 to 39 with glioma. Some clones in this sample may be carry-over from other donors' samples. Each CDR3 is given with its conserved first and last residue. The D gene is left open where the match is weak. Expanded clones are given a class, and other clones once, few, many or no size at all.

cdr3_nt cdr3_aa v_call clone_size cdr3_length d_call j_call
TGTGCCAGCAGTTGGGAGGGGCACACTGAAGCTTTCTTT CASSWEGHTEAFF TRBV28 few 13 NA TRBJ1-1
TGTGCCACCAGCAGTCCCCCGACAGGGAGCTATGGCTACACCTTC CATSSPPTGSYGYTF TRBV15 few 15 TRBD1 TRBJ1-2
TGTGCCAGCAGTGTCTCTGTCAATGAGCAGTTCTTC CASSVSVNEQFF TRBV2 NA 12 NA TRBJ2-1
TGTGCCACCAGCAGAAAGCGAGCGGGCGTAACTAGCACAGATACGCAGTATTTT CATSRKRAGVTSTDTQYF TRBV15 NA 18 NA TRBJ2-3
TGTGCCAGCAGCCCCCGGGGGAGGGTCACCTACGAGCAGTACTTC CASSPRGRVTYEQYF TRBV6-6 NA 15 TRBD2 TRBJ2-7
TGTGCCAGCAGGGACAGGGGGCCTGAAAAACTGTTTTTT CASRDRGPEKLFF TRBV6-5 NA 13 TRBD1 TRBJ1-4
TGTGCCAGCAGTGCCGGGACGGGGAACACCGGGGAGCTGTTTTTT CASSAGTGNTGELFF TRBV28 NA 15 NA TRBJ2-2
TGTGCCAGCAGCTTGGGTTTGCAGCCCCAGCATTTT CASSLGLQPQHF TRBV5-6 few 12 NA TRBJ1-5
TGTGCCAGCCGACAGCCGAGCTCCTACGAGCAGTACTTC CASRQPSSYEQYF TRBV2 NA 13 NA TRBJ2-7
TGTGCCTGGAGGTTCCGAAGGGACACTGAAGCTTTCTTT CAWRFRRDTEAFF TRBV30 NA 13 NA TRBJ1-1
TGTGCCAGCTCACCTCCCGCTAGCGGATCGTACGAGCAGTACTTC CASSPPASGSYEQYF TRBV18 once 15 TRBD2 TRBJ2-7
TGCGCCAGCAGTGCCGAGGGCAGGGCTGGGGCCAACGTCCTGACTTTC CASSAEGRAGANVLTF TRBV10-1 NA 16 NA TRBJ2-6
TGCGCCAGCAGCCAAGTCTCTCTCTACACTGAAGCTTTCTTT CASSQVSLYTEAFF TRBV4-1 few 14 NA TRBJ1-1
TGTGCCAGCAGCGAAGCGAACAATGAGCAGTTCTTC CASSEANNEQFF TRBV5-6 NA 12 NA TRBJ2-1
TGTGCCAGCAGCTTGCAGGGGGTGGGAGAAAAACTGTTTTTT CASSLQGVGEKLFF TRBV5-6 NA 14 TRBD1 TRBJ1-4
TGTGCCAGCAGCTTGAAGTTAGCGGAAGAGACCCAGTACTTC CASSLKLAEETQYF TRBV5-4 NA 14 NA TRBJ2-5
TGTGCCAGTAGTTTACAGAGCTCCTACGAGCAGTACTTC CASSLQSSYEQYF TRBV19 NA 13 NA TRBJ2-7
TGTGCCAGCAGCTTAGGAGCAGGGAACAATGAGCAGTTCTTC CASSLGAGNNEQFF TRBV7-9 NA 14 NA TRBJ2-1
TGTGCCAGCAGCTTGGCGCACAGCGCATCCTACAATGAGCAGTTCTTC CASSLAHSASYNEQFF TRBV5-4 NA 16 NA TRBJ2-1
TGTGCCAGCAGCTCCCCCCTAGGGGAAGAGACCCAGTACTTC CASSSPLGEETQYF TRBV7-8 NA 14 NA TRBJ2-5
TGCGCCAGCAGCTTGAGGTCTCCAGATACGCAGTATTTT CASSLRSPDTQYF TRBV5-1 NA 13 NA TRBJ2-3
TGTGCCAGCACTGCGGACGGCTATCAGCCCCAGCATTTT CASTADGYQPQHF TRBV28 NA 13 NA TRBJ1-5
TGTGCCAGTAGGGAAACAGGGAGCACAGATACGCAGTATTTT CASRETGSTDTQYF TRBV19 once 14 NA TRBJ2-3
TGTGCCAGCAGCACAGACCGATACGGCTACACCTTC CASSTDRYGYTF TRBV7-2 NA 12 NA TRBJ1-2
TGTGCCAGCAGTTCTGCAGGGGAGTCCTACAATGAGCAGTTCTTC CASSSAGESYNEQFF TRBV6-5 few 15 NA TRBJ2-1
TGTGCCAGCAGCTTAGAAGGGGTGGCGACCTCCTACGAGCAGTACTTC CASSLEGVATSYEQYF TRBV7-2 NA 16 NA TRBJ2-7
TGTGCCAGCAGTTTAACGACACACAGTTTGAACACTGAAGCTTTCTTT CASSLTTHSLNTEAFF TRBV27 NA 16 NA TRBJ1-1
TGTGCCAGTAGCCGGACAGATCTCTCCTACGAGCAGTACTTC CASSRTDLSYEQYF TRBV19 NA 14 NA TRBJ2-7
TGTGCCAGCACTAGGGGGACAGGGACGACCCAGGCAGCTAATGAAAAACTGTTTTTT CASTRGTGTTQAANEKLFF TRBV2 once 19 TRBD1 TRBJ1-4
TGTGCCAGCAGTCCCCTGGGTGCCGTGGAGCAGTACTTC CASSPLGAVEQYF TRBV27 NA 13 NA TRBJ2-7
TGTGCCAGCAGCTACAGGGTATCAGGCTGGGAAGCTTTCTTT CASSYRVSGWEAFF TRBV5-5 NA 14 NA TRBJ1-1
TGTGCCAGCAGTTTATGGGGGCTCTATGGCTACACCTTC CASSLWGLYGYTF TRBV28 NA 13 NA TRBJ1-2
TGCGCCAGCAGCCAAGTATTACAACCTGGGAACGAGCAGTACTTC CASSQVLQPGNEQYF TRBV4-1 NA 15 NA TRBJ2-7
TGTGCCAGCAGCTTAGGTACAGGGCAAAACATTCAGTACTTC CASSLGTGQNIQYF TRBV7-6 NA 14 NA TRBJ2-4
TGCGCCAGCAGTCTCCGGGGCGACACTGAAGCTTTCTTT CASSLRGDTEAFF TRBV4-1 few 13 NA TRBJ1-1